The present TCR beta chain was sequenced within a study of post-analysis software for immune sequencing data. Study information: Included courses were relapsing-remitting and secondary progressive multiple sclerosis; progressive-relapsing multiple sclerosis was also included. Whole-study findings and limits: Comparison with controls showed significantly lower normalized Chao1 diversity in multiple sclerosis patients. Elevated frequency relative to controls characterized 4 or 5 TRBV segments in patients, TRBV5-6, TRBV5-1 and TRBV20-1 among them.

Germline V lookup: CDR1 SGHAT, CDR2 FQNNGV. Trimming took 1 base from V and 8 from J, leaving 13 bases between them. CDR3 length: 14 amino acids. Incorporated into the TCR beta cDNA libraries were unique molecular identifiers, which served to reduce PCR and sequencing biases. One entry per CDR3 protein, called by TCRdb with MiXCR from the PCR reads. The table has approximately 630,000 distinct CDR3 sequences, 55% to 70% seen once. This clonotype was counted ten times or more. Its specificity is not known. Sequences were obtained from blood. V usage is TRBV11-2 and J usage is TRBJ2-3; D is possibly TRBD1 or TRBD2 (5 bases each). This receptor was identified in a girl aged 2 to 10 with multiple sclerosis. CDR3 loop: CASSLVPGLGTQYF. CDR3 DNA: TGTGCCAGCAGCTTAGTACCGGGGCTGGGTACGCAGTATTTT.